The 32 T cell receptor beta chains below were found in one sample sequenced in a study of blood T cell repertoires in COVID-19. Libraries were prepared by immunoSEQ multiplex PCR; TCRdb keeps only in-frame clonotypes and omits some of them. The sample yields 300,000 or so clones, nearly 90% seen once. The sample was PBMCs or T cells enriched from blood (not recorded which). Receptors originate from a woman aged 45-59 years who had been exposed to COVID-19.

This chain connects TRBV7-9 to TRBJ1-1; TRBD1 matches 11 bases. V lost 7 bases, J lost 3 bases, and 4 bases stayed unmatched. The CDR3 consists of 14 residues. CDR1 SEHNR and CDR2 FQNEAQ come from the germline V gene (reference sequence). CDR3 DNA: TGTGCCAGCAAACGGGACAGGGGGGACACTGAAGCTTTCTTT. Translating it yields CASKRDRGDTEAFF. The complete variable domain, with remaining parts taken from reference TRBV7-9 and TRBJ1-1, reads DTGVSQNPRHKITKRGQNVTFRCDPISEHNRLYWYRQTLGQGPEFLTYFQNEAQLEKSRLLSDRFSAERPKGSFSTLEIQRTEQGDSAMYLCASKRDRGDTEAFFGQGTRLTVV.

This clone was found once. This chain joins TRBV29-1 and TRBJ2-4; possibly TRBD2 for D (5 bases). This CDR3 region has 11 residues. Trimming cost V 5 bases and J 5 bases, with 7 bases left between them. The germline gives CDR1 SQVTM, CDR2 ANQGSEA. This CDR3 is CSVSGENIQYF. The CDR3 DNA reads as TGCAGCGTTTCCGGGGAAAACATTCAGTACTTC.

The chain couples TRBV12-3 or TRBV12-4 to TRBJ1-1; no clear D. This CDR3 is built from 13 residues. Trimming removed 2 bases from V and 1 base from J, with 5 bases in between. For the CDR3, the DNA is TGTGCCAGCAGTTTAAACGGGAACACTGAAGCTTTCTTT. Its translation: CASSLNGNTEAFF.

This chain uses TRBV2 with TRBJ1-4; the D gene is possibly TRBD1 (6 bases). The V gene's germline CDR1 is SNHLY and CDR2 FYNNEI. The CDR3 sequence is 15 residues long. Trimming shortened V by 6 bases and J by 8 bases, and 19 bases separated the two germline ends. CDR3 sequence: CASRGVQGSIEKLFF. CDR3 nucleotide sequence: TGTGCCAGCAGAGGAGTACAGGGTAGTATCGAAAAACTGTTTTTT.

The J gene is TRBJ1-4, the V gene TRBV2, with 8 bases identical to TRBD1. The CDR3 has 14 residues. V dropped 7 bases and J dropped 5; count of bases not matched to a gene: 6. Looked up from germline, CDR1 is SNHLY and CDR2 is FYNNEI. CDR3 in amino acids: CASITGTGNEKLFF. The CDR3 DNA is TGTGCCAGCATTACCGGGACAGGCAATGAAAAACTGTTTTTT.

The CDR3 DNA is TGTGCCAGCAGCCCCCGCGACGGGTCCGCCGAGCAGTACTTC. As protein: CASSPRDGSAEQYF. The V and J genes are TRBV3-1 (or the pseudogene TRBV3-2) and TRBJ2-7; no firm D call. The CDR3 length is 14 residues. The V gene's germline CDR1 is LGHDT and CDR2 YNNKEL (reference sequence). V lost 4 bases and J 6 bases, leaving 16 bases between the germline ends.

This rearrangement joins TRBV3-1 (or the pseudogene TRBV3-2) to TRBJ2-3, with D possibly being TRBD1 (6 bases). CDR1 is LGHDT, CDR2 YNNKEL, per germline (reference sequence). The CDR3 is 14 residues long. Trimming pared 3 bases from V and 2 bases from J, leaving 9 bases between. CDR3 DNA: TGTGCCAGCAGCCAGGGACACTCCACAGATACGCAGTATTTT. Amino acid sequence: CASSQGHSTDTQYF.

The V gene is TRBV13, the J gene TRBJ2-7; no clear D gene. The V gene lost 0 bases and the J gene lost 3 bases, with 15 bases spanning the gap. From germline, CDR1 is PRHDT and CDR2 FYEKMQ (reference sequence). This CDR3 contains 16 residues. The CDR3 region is CASSLGLAYQNYEQYF. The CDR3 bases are TGTGCCAGCAGCTTAGGTTTAGCCTACCAGAACTACGAGCAGTACTTC.

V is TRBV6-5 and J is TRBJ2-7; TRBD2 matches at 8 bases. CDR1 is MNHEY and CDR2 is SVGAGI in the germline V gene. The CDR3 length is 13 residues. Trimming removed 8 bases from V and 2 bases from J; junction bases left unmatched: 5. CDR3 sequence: CASLPAGAYEQYF. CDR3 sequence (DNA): TGTGCCAGCCTACCAGCGGGGGCCTACGAGCAGTACTTC.

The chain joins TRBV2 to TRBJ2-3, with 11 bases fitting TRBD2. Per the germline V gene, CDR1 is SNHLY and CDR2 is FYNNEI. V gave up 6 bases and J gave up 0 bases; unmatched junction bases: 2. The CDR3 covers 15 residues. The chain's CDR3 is CASRTSGASTDTQYF. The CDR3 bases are TGTGCCAGCAGGACTAGCGGGGCTAGCACAGATACGCAGTATTTT.

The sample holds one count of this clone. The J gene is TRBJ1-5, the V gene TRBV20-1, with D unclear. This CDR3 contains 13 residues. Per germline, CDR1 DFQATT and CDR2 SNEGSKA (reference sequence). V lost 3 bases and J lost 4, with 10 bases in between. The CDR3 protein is CSASGGWNQPQHF. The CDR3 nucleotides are TGCAGTGCTAGTGGAGGGTGGAATCAGCCCCAGCATTTT.

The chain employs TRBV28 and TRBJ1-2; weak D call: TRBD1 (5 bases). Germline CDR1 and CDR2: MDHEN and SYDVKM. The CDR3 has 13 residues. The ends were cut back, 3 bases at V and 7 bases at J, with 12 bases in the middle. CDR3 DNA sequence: TGTGCCAGCAGTTTGGGGCACTACCGTGGCTACACCTTC. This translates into CASSLGHYRGYTF.

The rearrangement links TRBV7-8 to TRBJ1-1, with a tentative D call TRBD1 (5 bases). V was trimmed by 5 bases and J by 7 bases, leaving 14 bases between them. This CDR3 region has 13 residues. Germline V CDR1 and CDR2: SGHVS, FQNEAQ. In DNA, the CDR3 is TGTGCCAGCAGCCCAACCCAGGGCCATGAAGCTTTCTTT. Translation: CASSPTQGHEAFF.

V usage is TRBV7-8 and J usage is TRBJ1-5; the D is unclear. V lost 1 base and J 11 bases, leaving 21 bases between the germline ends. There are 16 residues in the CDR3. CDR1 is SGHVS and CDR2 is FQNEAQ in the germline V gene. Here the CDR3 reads CASSLEVGSPKRTQHF. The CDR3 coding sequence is TGTGCCAGCAGCTTAGAAGTCGGCAGCCCCAAGCGGACCCAGCATTTT.

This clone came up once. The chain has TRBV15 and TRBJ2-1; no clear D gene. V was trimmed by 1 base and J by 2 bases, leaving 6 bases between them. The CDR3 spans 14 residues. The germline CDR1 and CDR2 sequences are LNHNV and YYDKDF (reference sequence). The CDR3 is CATSRVPAYNEQFF. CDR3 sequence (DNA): TGTGCCACCAGCAGAGTACCAGCCTACAATGAGCAGTTCTTC.

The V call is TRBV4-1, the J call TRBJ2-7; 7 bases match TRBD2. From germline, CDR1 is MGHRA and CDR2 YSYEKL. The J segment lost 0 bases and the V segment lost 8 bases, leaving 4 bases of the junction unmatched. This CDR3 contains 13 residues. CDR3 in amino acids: CASGRGTSYEQYF. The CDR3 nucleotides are TGCGCCAGCGGGCGGGGGACCTCCTACGAGCAGTACTTC.

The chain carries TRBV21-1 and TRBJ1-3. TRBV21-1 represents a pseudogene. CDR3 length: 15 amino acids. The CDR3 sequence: CASSSVRLIGNTIYF. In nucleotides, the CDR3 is TGTGCCAGCAGTTCCGTCAGACTGATTGGAAACACCATATATTTT.

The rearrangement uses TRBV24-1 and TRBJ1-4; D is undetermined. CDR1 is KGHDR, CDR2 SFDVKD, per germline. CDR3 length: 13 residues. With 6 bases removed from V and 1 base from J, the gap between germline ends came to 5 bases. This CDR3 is CATSRGTNEKLFF. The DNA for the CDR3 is TGTGCCACCAGTCGGGGAACTAATGAAAAACTGTTTTTT.

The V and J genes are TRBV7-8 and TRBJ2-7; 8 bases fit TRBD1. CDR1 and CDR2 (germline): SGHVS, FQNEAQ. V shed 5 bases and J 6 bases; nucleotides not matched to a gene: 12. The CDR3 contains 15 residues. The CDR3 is CASSTAGTGPFEQYF. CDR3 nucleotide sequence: TGTGCCAGCAGCACCGCCGGGACAGGCCCGTTCGAGCAGTACTTC.

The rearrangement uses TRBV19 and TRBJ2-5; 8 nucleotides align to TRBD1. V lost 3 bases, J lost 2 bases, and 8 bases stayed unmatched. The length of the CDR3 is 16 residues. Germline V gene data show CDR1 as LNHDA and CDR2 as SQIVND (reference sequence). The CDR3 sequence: CASSITRGTGQETQYF. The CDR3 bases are TGTGCCAGTAGTATTACTCGGGGGACAGGACAAGAGACCCAGTACTTC.

In DNA, the CDR3 is TGTGCCAGCAGCACCCCGACTAGTTCCAATGAGCAGTTCTTC. This encodes CASSTPTSSNEQFF. The chain has TRBV13 and TRBJ2-1; D may be TRBD2 (6 bases). Germline-derived CDR1 and CDR2 are PRHDT and FYEKMQ (reference sequence). Trimming shortened V by 5 bases and J by 6 bases, and 14 bases separated the two germline ends. The CDR3 extends over 14 amino acids.

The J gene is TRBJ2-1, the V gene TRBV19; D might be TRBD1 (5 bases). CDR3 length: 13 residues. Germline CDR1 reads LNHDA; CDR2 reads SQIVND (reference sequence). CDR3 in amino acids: CASNWQGNNEQFF. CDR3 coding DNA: TGTGCGAGCAATTGGCAGGGAAACAATGAGCAGTTCTTC. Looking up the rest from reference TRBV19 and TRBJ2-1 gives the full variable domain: DGGITQSPKYLFRKEGQNVTLSCEQNLNHDAMYWYRQDPGQGLRLIYYSQIVNDFQKGDIAEGYSVSREKKESFPLTVTSAQKNPTAFYLCASNWQGNNEQFFGPGTRLTVL.

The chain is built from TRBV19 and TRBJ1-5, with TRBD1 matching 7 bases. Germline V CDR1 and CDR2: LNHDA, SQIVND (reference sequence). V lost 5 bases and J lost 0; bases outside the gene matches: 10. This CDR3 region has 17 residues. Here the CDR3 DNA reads TGTGCCAGTAGTGAGCCAGGGGGAGTCAATAGCAATCAGCCCCAGCATTTT. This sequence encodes CASSEPGGVNSNQPQHF.

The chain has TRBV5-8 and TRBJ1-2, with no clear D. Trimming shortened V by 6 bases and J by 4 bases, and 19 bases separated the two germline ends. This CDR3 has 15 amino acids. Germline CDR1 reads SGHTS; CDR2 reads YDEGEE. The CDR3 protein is CASNLRGNRVYGYTF. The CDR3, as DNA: TGTGCCAGCAACCTTAGAGGGAATCGGGTCTATGGCTACACCTTC.

The CDR3 protein is CASSLDISLGYTF. The CDR3 coding sequence is TGTGCCAGCAGCTTGGACATTTCCCTTGGCTACACCTTC. This chain links TRBV5-5 with TRBJ1-2; no firm D call. Germline-derived CDR1 and CDR2 are SGHKS and YYEKEE (reference sequence). V was trimmed by 0 bases and J by 7 bases, leaving 10 bases between them. This CDR3 spans 13 amino acids. Variable domain in full (rest from reference TRBV5-5 and TRBJ1-2): DAGVTQSPTHLIKTRGQQVTLRCSPISGHKSVSWYQQVLGQGPQFIFQYYEKEERGRGNFPDRFSARQFPNYSSELNVNALLLGDSALYLCASSLDISLGYTFGSGTRLTVV.

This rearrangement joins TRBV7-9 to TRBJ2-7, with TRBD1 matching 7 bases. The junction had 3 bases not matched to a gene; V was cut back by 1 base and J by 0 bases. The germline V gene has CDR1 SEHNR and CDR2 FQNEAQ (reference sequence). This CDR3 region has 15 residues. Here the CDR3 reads CASSLETGISYEQYF. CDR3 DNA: TGTGCCAGCAGCTTAGAGACAGGGATCTCCTACGAGCAGTACTTC.

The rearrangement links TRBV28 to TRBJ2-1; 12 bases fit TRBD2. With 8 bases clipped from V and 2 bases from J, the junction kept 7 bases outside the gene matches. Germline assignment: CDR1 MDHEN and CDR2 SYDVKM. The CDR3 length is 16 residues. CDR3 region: CASPRLAGDAYNEQFF. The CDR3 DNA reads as TGTGCCAGCCCCCGACTAGCGGGGGATGCCTACAATGAGCAGTTCTTC.

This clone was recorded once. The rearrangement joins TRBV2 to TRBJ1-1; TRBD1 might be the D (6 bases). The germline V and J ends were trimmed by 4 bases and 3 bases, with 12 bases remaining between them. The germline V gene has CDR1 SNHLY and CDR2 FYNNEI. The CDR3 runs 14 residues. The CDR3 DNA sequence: TGTGCCAGCAGTGTCCAGGGGAAGGACACTGAAGCTTTCTTT. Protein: CASSVQGKDTEAFF.

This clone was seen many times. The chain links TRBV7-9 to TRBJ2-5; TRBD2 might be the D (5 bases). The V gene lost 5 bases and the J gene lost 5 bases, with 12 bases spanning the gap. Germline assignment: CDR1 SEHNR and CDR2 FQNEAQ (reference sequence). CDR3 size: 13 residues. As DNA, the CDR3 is TGTGCCAGCAGCCCCGGGGTTCCGGAGACCCAGTACTTC. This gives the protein CASSPGVPETQYF.

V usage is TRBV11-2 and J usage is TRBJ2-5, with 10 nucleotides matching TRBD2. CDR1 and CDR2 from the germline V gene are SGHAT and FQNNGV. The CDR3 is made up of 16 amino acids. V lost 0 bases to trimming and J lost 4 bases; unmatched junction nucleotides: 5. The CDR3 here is CASSLELAGGSETQYF. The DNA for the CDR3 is TGTGCCAGCAGCTTAGAGTTAGCGGGGGGCTCAGAGACCCAGTACTTC.

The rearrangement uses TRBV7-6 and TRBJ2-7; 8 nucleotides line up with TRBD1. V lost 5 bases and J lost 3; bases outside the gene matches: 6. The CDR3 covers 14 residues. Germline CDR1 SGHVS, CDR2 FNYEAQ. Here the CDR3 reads CASSPDDRGYEQYF. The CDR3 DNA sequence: TGTGCCAGCAGCCCAGACGACAGGGGCTACGAGCAGTACTTC.

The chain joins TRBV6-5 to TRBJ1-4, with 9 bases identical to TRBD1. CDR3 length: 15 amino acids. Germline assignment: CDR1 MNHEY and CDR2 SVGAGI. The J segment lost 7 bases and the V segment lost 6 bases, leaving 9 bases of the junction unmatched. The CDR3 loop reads CASRPIQGAGEKLFF. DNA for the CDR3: TGTGCCAGCAGACCTATACAGGGGGCCGGTGAAAAACTGTTTTTT.